The present TCR beta chain was sequenced within a study of blood T cells in healthy people across ages. The use of a sample-barcoded 5' primer and a J-beta primer mix characterized a second PCR of roughly 7 to 11 cycles. TCRdb re-called the 5' RACE reads with MiXCR, one entry per CDR3 protein. The table records around 1,000,000 distinct CDR3 sequences, under 30% of them present only once. This CDR3 contains 15 residues. Trimming shortened V by 5 bases and J by 2 bases, and 14 bases separated the two germline ends. Germline assignment: CDR1 SGHVS and CDR2 FQNEAQ. This clonotype was seen a handful of times. These data also formed part of another study, on T cells of mothers and their children.

Sequenced sample: blood. The clonotype was recovered from a girl aged 2-10 years in good health. The chain has TRBV7-8 and TRBJ2-3; D uncertain. Here the CDR3 reads CASSPTEKYTDTQYF. The CDR3 coding sequence is TGTGCCAGCAGCCCTACAGAAAAGTACACAGATACGCAGTATTTT.